This T cell receptor beta chain is from a study of T cells in Graves' hyperthyroidism and ophthalmopathy. Across the whole study: Upon initial diagnosis and before any treatment, peripheral blood was collected. Study-wide results and limits: It was a median around seven months before onset that the model predicted ophthalmopathy.

This clonotype occurred many times. Its cognate antigen is unknown. Trimming took 6 bases from V and 6 from J, leaving 9 bases between them. Germline values: CDR1 SNHLY, CDR2 FYNNEI. The CDR3 sequence is 12 residues long. Amplified regions were TCR beta CDR3 sequences from RNA transcripts. TCR CDR3 underwent first-round RT-PCR with the HTBI primer set. MiXCR, run by TCRdb on the multiplex PCR reads, gives a single entry per CDR3 protein. The sample has about 360,000 distinct CDR3 sequences, 20% to 30% seen once; the top ten hold around 79%. Graves' hyperthyroidism was deemed stable given no ophthalmopathy progression within 18 months. Not enrolled were patients with uncontrolled infection, other autoimmune disease, pregnancy or lactation.

The sequenced sample consisted of blood. The rearrangement uses TRBV2 and TRBJ2-1, with no clear D. The sequence was obtained from a man between 50 and 59 years old with Graves' hyperthyroidism. The CDR3 DNA sequence: TGTGCCAGCAGGAGACGGGTCAATGAGCAGTTCTTC. Translating it yields CASRRRVNEQFF.